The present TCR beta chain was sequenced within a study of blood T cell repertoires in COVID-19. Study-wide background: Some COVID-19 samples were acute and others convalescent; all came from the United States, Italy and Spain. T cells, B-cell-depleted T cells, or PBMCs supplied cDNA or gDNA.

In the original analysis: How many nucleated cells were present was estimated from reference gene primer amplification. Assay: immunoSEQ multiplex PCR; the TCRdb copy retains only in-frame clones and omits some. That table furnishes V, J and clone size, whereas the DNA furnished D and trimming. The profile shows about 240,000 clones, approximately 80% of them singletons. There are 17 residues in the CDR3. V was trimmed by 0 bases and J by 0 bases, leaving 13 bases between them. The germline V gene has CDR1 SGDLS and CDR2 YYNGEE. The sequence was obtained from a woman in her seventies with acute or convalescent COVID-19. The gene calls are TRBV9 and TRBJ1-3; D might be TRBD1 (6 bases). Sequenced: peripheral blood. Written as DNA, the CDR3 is TGTGCCAGCAGCGTAGGCCGGGGGGCCGCCTCTGGAAACACCATATATTTT. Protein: CASSVGRGAASGNTIYF.